The T cell receptor beta chain described here comes from a study of neoadjuvant anti-PD-1 for oral cavity cancer (dated by TCRdb to about 2021). Background on the whole study: Patients mostly received three to four biweekly doses of nivolumab at 3 mg/kg before curative-intent surgical resection. For patients who did not progress, a fourth nivolumab dose was given around day 43, followed by definitive surgical resection on days 50-56. There were roughly 11 patients in the parent correlative cohort, and the response rate was roughly 33%. Responders were defined as patients with complete response, partial response or stable disease by RECIST 1.1; non-responders were defined as patients with progression. Summary of the overall study and its limitations: After neoadjuvant nivolumab, T cell clonality (Gini index) in PBMCs was significantly higher in non-responders than in responders. A higher pretreatment blood Treg/Th17 ratio correlated with both higher pretreatment blood TCRbeta clonality and lower post-treatment tumor TCRbeta clonality. TCR analyses included only three patients per response group, and the authors called for larger cohorts for validation.

For deep sequencing, PBMC libraries mostly used around 470 ng of input genomic DNA, with six replicates for each sample. TCRbeta libraries were prepared with the immunoSEQ hsTCRbeta kit according to the manufacturer's instructions. Sequencing of the completed libraries took place using an Illumina NovaSeq 6000 S4 flow cell after they had been pooled to around 3 nM. As for the original processing: The immunoSEQ Analyzer handled quality control and preprocessing of the raw data. The analysis was restricted to productive rearrangements, with each unique CDR3 amino acid sequence defining a clonotype. Repertoire clonality was estimated as the Gini-Simpson index, which was computed with the R package tcR. Student's t test was used to compare Gini indices, while Pearson correlation assessed associations with tumor size change. Entries here come from immuneACCESS through TCRdb and include only in-frame sequences with V and J called. Some clones fail to appear in such tables; in the studies checked, an unresolved V gene covers under half of the shortfall, and the cause of the remainder is unknown. V, J and clone size were drawn from that table, and D and trimming were deduced from the DNA. The sample has around 13,000 clones on record, roughly 77% of them singletons. Roughly 2.3% of the sample lies in the top ten.

Of note for this clone: Its antigen remains unidentified. The sample holds no much larger clone one base away, and base qualities are not on file.

This specimen's time point label, interpreted: after neoadjuvant nivolumab, at surgical resection. Patients had been newly diagnosed with stage II-IVA oral cavity squamous cell carcinoma, and no prior systemic or radiation treatment had been given to the patients. Everyone in the cohort had locally advanced, HPV-negative oral cavity squamous cell carcinoma. Peripheral blood mononuclear cells were analyzed directly, without maintenance or expansion in culture. The samples were drawn from a longitudinal correlative study tied to a single-arm phase II trial testing neoadjuvant nivolumab in oral cavity squamous cell carcinoma. Genomic DNA-based TCRbeta sequencing was performed on subject-matched pre- and post-treatment PBMCs and tumors from three responders and three non-responders. Peripheral blood mononuclear cells were drawn once before nivolumab treatment and a second time after treatment, when surgery took place. The Maxwell RSC DNA from Cells kit was used to isolate genomic DNA from PBMCs.

V loses 4 bases, J loses 6 bases, and the germline ends lie 11 bases apart. Measured from the cysteine to the phenylalanine, the CDR3 is 13 residues long. Only the CDR3 DNA is retained, 39 bases long and in frame from the first base. CDR1 and CDR2 are drawn from the germline V gene (reference sequence): SGHNT, YYREEE. Sequenced here: PBMCs, sampled after nivolumab (anti-PD-1) treatment. The chain couples TRBV5-4 to TRBJ2-1; the D element could tentatively be TRBD1 or TRBD2, as 6 bases agree for each. The origin of this receptor is a person aged 35-80 years with oral cavity squamous cell carcinoma. The nucleotide sequence is given as TGTGCCAGCAGCCTAAAGGGGGGCAATGAGCAGTTCTTC. The encoded protein is CASSLKGGNEQFF.